Shown below are 16 T cell receptor beta chains from a single sample sequenced in a study of T cells in Graves' hyperthyroidism and ophthalmopathy. RNA transcripts gave rise to amplified TCR beta CDR3 regions. The TCR CDR3 first-round RT-PCR relied on the HTBI primer set. A single record per CDR3 protein comes from TCRdb applying MiXCR to the multiplex PCR reads. Of hundreds of thousands of distinct CDR3 sequences in the sample, around 22% were seen once. The sample consisted of blood. These receptors were collected from a woman aged 25 to 45 with Graves' ophthalmopathy.

The V gene is TRBV12-3 or TRBV12-4, the J gene TRBJ2-5, with D unclear. The CDR3 contains 14 residues. V was cut by 1 base and J by 5 bases, with 11 bases left in between. DNA of the CDR3: TGTGCCAGCAGTTTAGACCTCCTAGTGGAGACCCAGTACTTC. This translates into CASSLDLLVETQYF.

This clonotype has at least ten counts. This sequence joins TRBV11-2 and TRBJ1-5; D possibly corresponds to TRBD1 (5 bases). The germline gives CDR1 SGHAT, CDR2 FQNNGV. V lost 0 bases, J lost 6 bases, and 18 bases lay in between. The CDR3 consists of 17 residues. CDR3 loop: CASSLEGAQTHRQPQHF. The CDR3 DNA sequence: TGTGCCAGCAGCTTAGAAGGGGCGCAGACCCATCGTCAGCCCCAGCATTTT.

As regards this clonotype: This clone may be a read error of a much larger clone one base away. The chain carries TRBV5-6 and TRBJ1-1, with D perhaps TRBD1 (5 bases). The CDR3 is made up of 15 amino acids. Trimming took 10 bases from V and 4 from J, leaving 23 bases between them. Looked up from germline, CDR1 is SGHDT and CDR2 is YYEEEE. The CDR3 DNA reads TGTGCCTGCACCACACGGATGCAGGGTTTCACTGAAGCTTTCTTT. It yields the protein CACTTRMQGFTEAFF.

This clonotype was found many times. This chain joins TRBV7-2 and TRBJ2-4; TRBD1 matches 7 bases. V lost 6 bases to trimming and J lost 9 bases; unmatched junction nucleotides: 11. This CDR3 region has 14 residues. Per germline, CDR1 SGHTA and CDR2 FQGNSA. This CDR3 reads CASRSQGPLSIQYF. Here the CDR3 DNA reads TGTGCCAGCAGATCACAGGGGCCCCTAAGCATTCAGTACTTC. Complete variable domain (other parts from reference TRBV7-2 and TRBJ2-4): GAGVSQSPSNKVTEKGKDVELRCDPISGHTALYWYRQSLGQGLEFLIYFQGNSAPDKSGLPSDRFSAERTGGSVSTLTIQRTQQEDSAVYLCASRSQGPLSIQYFGAGTRLSVL.

The chain is built from TRBV5-1 and TRBJ1-1; TRBD1 is a possible D gene (6 bases). V gave up 0 bases and J gave up 4 bases, with 19 bases separating them. Germline values: CDR1 SGHRS, CDR2 YFSETQ. This CDR3 is 17 amino acids long. The CDR3 protein is CASSLGPAYGGLTEAFF. CDR3 nucleotide sequence: TGCGCCAGCAGCTTGGGACCCGCTTATGGGGGGCTCACTGAAGCTTTCTTT.

This clonotype was picked up many times. CDR3 loop: CASSSRDRGTYEQYF. CDR3 DNA: TGTGCCAGCAGCAGCCGGGACAGGGGAACCTACGAGCAGTACTTC. This chain uses TRBV11-1 with TRBJ2-7; 10 nucleotides line up with TRBD1. Germline CDR1 is SGHAT and CDR2 is FQDESV (reference sequence). The CDR3 sequence is 15 residues long. V lost 5 bases and J lost 2; bases outside the gene matches: 6.

This clonotype was recorded a few times. The chain carries TRBV12-3 or TRBV12-4 and TRBJ2-5; D gene uncertain. CDR3 length: 15 residues. V was trimmed by 3 bases and J by 5 bases, leaving 16 bases between them. The CDR3 sequence is CASSFSSETRETQYF. In DNA form, the CDR3 reads TGTGCCAGCAGTTTTTCGTCGGAGACACGGGAGACCCAGTACTTC.

The rearrangement links TRBV18 to TRBJ2-5; D might be TRBD1 or TRBD2, each matching 5 bases. The V gene lost 0 bases and the J gene lost 4 bases, with 12 bases spanning the gap. CDR1 KGHSH and CDR2 LQKENI come from the germline V gene. CDR3 length equals 15 residues. This chain's CDR3 is CASSPPPGTGETQYF. The CDR3 nucleotides read TGTGCCAGCTCACCACCACCCGGGACGGGAGAGACCCAGTACTTC. Variable domain in full (rest from reference TRBV18 and TRBJ2-5): NAGVMQNPRHLVRRRGQEARLRCSPMKGHSHVYWYRQLPEEGLKFMVYLQKENIIDESGMPKERFSAEFPKEGPSILRIQQVVRGDSAAYFCASSPPPGTGETQYFGPGTRLLVL.

This clonotype was seen ten or more times. This chain links TRBV29-1 with TRBJ2-7; D uncertain. V was clipped by 3 bases and J by 4 bases, with 7 bases between them. The CDR3 runs 11 residues. The germline CDR1 and CDR2 sequences are SQVTM and ANQGSEA. The CDR3 reads CSVDLGYEQYF. For the CDR3, the DNA is TGCAGCGTTGATTTGGGGTACGAGCAGTACTTC.

This clonotype was counted many times. The CDR3 protein is CASSNTRTGVNEQYF. CDR3 DNA sequence: TGTGCCAGCAGCAATACACGGACAGGGGTCAACGAGCAGTACTTC. V gene TRBV6-1 combines with J gene TRBJ2-7; 9 bases are shared with TRBD1. Germline CDR1 and CDR2: MNHNS and SASEGT. Trimming cost V 6 bases and J 5 bases; bases outside gene matches: 11. The CDR3 length is 15 residues.

This clonotype has ten or more counts. This chain uses TRBV28 with TRBJ1-1, with D uncertain. The CDR3 sequence is 14 residues long. The V gene's germline CDR1 is MDHEN and CDR2 SYDVKM. Trimming pared 1 base from V and 4 bases from J, leaving 10 bases between. CDR3 residues: CASSLLGGSTEAFF. The DNA for the CDR3 is TGTGCCAGCAGTTTATTGGGCGGGTCCACTGAAGCTTTCTTT.

This clonotype was seen more than once but under ten times. At one end, the junction sequence differs from germline, possibly due to a read error. The rearrangement links TRBV18 to TRBJ1-2; 8 bases fit TRBD1. This CDR3 spans 14 amino acids. Germline CDR1 is KGHSH and CDR2 is LQKENI. In nucleotides, the CDR3 is TGTGCCAGCCCACCAGGACAGGGAAACTATGGCTACACCTTC. Encoded protein: CASPPGQGNYGYTF.

As regards this clonotype: It may be a read error: a sequence one base away is much more abundant. The V gene is TRBV10-3, the J gene TRBJ1-1, with unresolved D. CDR1 ENHRY and CDR2 SYGVKD come from the germline V gene. The ends were cut back, 6 bases at V and 5 bases at J, with 19 bases in the middle. This CDR3 spans 15 amino acids. The CDR3 DNA reads TGTGCCATCAGCGACATCACAGAAGGGATGACTGAAGCTTTCTTT. Translated: CAISDITEGMTEAFF.

This clonotype was found many times. The rearrangement joins TRBV6-1 to TRBJ1-5; D might be TRBD1 (5 bases). V lost 1 base to trimming and J lost 5 bases, with 12 bases between them. The CDR3 has 15 amino acids. Germline CDR1 and CDR2: MNHNS and SASEGT. This CDR3 reads CASSEVPQGHQPQHF. DNA for the CDR3: TGTGCCAGCAGTGAAGTCCCCCAGGGCCATCAGCCCCAGCATTTT.

The sample holds many counts of this clonotype. The chain combines TRBV24-1 with TRBJ2-5; no definite D call. Per the germline V gene, CDR1 is KGHDR and CDR2 is SFDVKD. This CDR3 region has 14 residues. Deletions cut 5 bases from V and 5 bases from J, with 14 bases between. As DNA, the CDR3 is TGTGCCACCAGTGTCTCGCAGGAAGAGGAGACCCAGTACTTC. Translation gives CATSVSQEEETQYF.

The sample holds many counts of this clonotype. The chain combines TRBV20-1 with TRBJ1-2, with a possible D match to TRBD1 (5 bases). Looked up from germline, CDR1 is DFQATT and CDR2 is SNEGSKA (reference sequence). Trimming removed 3 bases from V and 4 bases from J, with 15 bases in between. This CDR3 has 14 amino acids. The CDR3 DNA reads TGCAGTGCTAGTCAGAGGGGCCCCCTCTATGGCTACACCTTC. This gives the protein CSASQRGPLYGYTF.